This passage covers 14 T cell receptor beta chains from one sample sequenced in a study of sequential checkpoint blockade in melanoma. The data were produced by immunoSEQ multiplex PCR, yet TCRdb's version contains in-frame clones alone and is incomplete. The table records under 4,500 clones, less than 25% of them present only once. Treatment specified: randomized to nivolumab then ipilimumab (arm A) or the reverse (arm B). The input for sequencing was tumor tissue (inferred from file names), taken from a patient given nivolumab and ipilimumab in sequence. These receptor sequences come from a human donor with melanoma.

The gene calls are TRBV5-1 and TRBJ1-3; D is uncertain. Germline V gene sequence: CDR1 SGHRS, CDR2 YFSETQ. Trimming took off 4 bases at V and 0 bases at J, with 8 bases between the two ends. CDR3 size: 14 residues. The DNA for the CDR3 is TGCGCCAGCAGCCCTGATATCTCTGGAAACACCATATATTTT. This translates into CASSPDISGNTIYF.

This rearrangement joins TRBV6-8 to TRBJ1-1; D may be TRBD1 (6 bases). This CDR3 has 16 residues. The V gene lost 6 bases and the J gene lost 0 bases, with 17 bases spanning the gap. Germline loops: CDR1 MNHGY, CDR2 SAAAGT. The CDR3 reads CASSPNFRTVNTEAFF. DNA of the CDR3: TGTGCCAGCAGCCCTAACTTTAGGACAGTGAACACTGAAGCTTTCTTT.

The chain carries TRBV28 and TRBJ2-1; D tentatively fits TRBD1 or TRBD2 (5 bases each). This CDR3 spans 16 amino acids. Trimming removed 3 bases from V and 0 bases from J, with 12 bases in between. The germline V gene has CDR1 MDHEN and CDR2 SYDVKM. In DNA form, the CDR3 reads TGTGCCAGCAGTTTGCCGGGGCTTAGCTCCTACAATGAGCAGTTCTTC. It encodes CASSLPGLSSYNEQFF.

The chain links TRBV29-1 to TRBJ2-5; 7 bases are shared with TRBD1. Losses at the gene ends were 7 bases for V and 0 bases for J; bases not matched to a gene: 5. Germline lookup yields CDR1 SQVTM and CDR2 ANQGSEA. The CDR3 totals 13 residues. For the CDR3, the DNA is TGCAGCGCTACGACAGGGTACCAAGAGACCCAGTACTTC. Translation: CSATTGYQETQYF. Combining the CDR3 with reference TRBV29-1 and TRBJ2-5 gives the whole variable domain SAVISQKPSRDICQRGTSLTIQCQVDSQVTMMFWYRQQPGQSLTLIATANQGSEATYESGFVIDKFPISRPNLTFSTLTVSNMSPEDSSIYLCSATTGYQETQYFGPGTRLLVL.

This clone is medium-sized in the sample. The chain uses TRBV11-3 and TRBJ1-3; no clear D. The V gene lost 3 bases and the J gene lost 0 bases, with 6 bases spanning the gap. The V gene's germline CDR1 is SGHNT and CDR2 YENEEA. CDR3 size: 14 residues. The CDR3 DNA is TGTGCCAGCAGCTTTGATAACTCTGGAAACACCATATATTTT. This gives the protein CASSFDNSGNTIYF.

The table lists this clone with many counts. V and J are TRBV11-3 and TRBJ1-6; D is unclear. Germline V gene lookup returns CDR1 SGHNT and CDR2 YENEEA. This CDR3 region has 15 residues. V lost 3 bases, J lost 7 bases, and 13 bases lay in between. CDR3 in amino acids: CASSLAVGVNSPLHF. The CDR3 coding sequence is TGTGCCAGCAGCTTGGCCGTCGGGGTGAATTCACCCCTCCACTTT.

This clone was recorded a few times. V and J are TRBV9 and TRBJ1-1; D unclear. The ends were cut back, 0 bases at V and 1 base at J, with 4 bases in the middle. The CDR3 is 13 amino acids. The germline CDR1 and CDR2 sequences are SGDLS and YYNGEE. CDR3: CASSVARNTEAFF. The CDR3 nucleotides read TGTGCCAGCAGCGTAGCTCGGAACACTGAAGCTTTCTTT.

J is TRBJ2-5 and V is TRBV29-1, with TRBD2 matching over 8 bases. The CDR3 extends over 14 amino acids. The V and J ends lost 8 bases and 4 bases, in that order; junction bases with no gene match: 12. Germline V gene data show CDR1 as SQVTM and CDR2 as ANQGSEA. CDR3 sequence: CSSERVAGLETQYF. DNA for the CDR3: TGCAGCTCAGAGCGAGTAGCGGGGCTAGAGACCCAGTACTTC.

This clone was found many times. The chain has TRBV9 and TRBJ2-1, with TRBD1 identical over 7 bases. Germline-derived CDR1 and CDR2 are SGDLS and YYNGEE. Unmatched junction bases numbered 6, after V lost 4 bases and J lost 5 bases. This CDR3 has 14 amino acids. CDR3 sequence reads: CASSPQTGDNEQFF. In DNA, the CDR3 is TGTGCCAGCAGCCCCCAAACAGGGGACAATGAGCAGTTCTTC.

This clone was detected a few times. The chain links TRBV6-8 to TRBJ2-3; D is uncertain. The germline gives CDR1 MNHGY, CDR2 SAAAGT. Trimming removed 7 bases from V and 7 bases from J, with 24 bases in between. The CDR3 is 16 residues long. Here the CDR3 reads CASTTSRIVRDYTQYF. CDR3 nucleotide sequence: TGTGCCAGCACCACCTCGCGGATTGTGAGAGATTATACGCAGTATTTT.

Many counts were recorded for this clone. J is TRBJ2-1 and V is TRBV11-3; the D gene could be TRBD1 or TRBD2 (5 bases each). This CDR3 is built from 14 residues. Germline CDR1 is SGHNT and CDR2 is YENEEA. Trimming shortened V by 3 bases and J by 5 bases, and 11 bases separated the two germline ends. The CDR3 DNA sequence: TGTGCCAGCAGCTTCGAGGGGACGGACAATGAGCAGTTCTTC. Translated, it gives CASSFEGTDNEQFF.

This clone was seen a handful of times. The V call is TRBV4-1, the J call TRBJ1-2, with a weak D call TRBD1 (5 bases). V shed 1 base and J shed 2 bases, with 20 bases lying between them. The length of the CDR3 is 18 residues. Germline V CDR1 and CDR2: MGHRA, YSYEKL. Written as DNA, the CDR3 is TGCGCCAGCAGCCAAGTGATTCCGGGACTGATATCGAACTATGGCTACACCTTC. It translates to CASSQVIPGLISNYGYTF.

The rearrangement uses TRBV5-1 and TRBJ1-4; 8 bases agree with TRBD1. V was pared by 5 bases and J by 7 bases, with 10 bases of the junction left unmatched. CDR1 SGHRS and CDR2 YFSETQ come from the germline V gene. There are 15 residues in the CDR3. Here the CDR3 DNA reads TGCGCCAGCAGTTGGGACAGGTCGGGGAGTGAAAAACTGTTTTTT. Translated: CASSWDRSGSEKLFF.

This clone was observed a few times. This chain connects TRBV18 to TRBJ1-1; no clear D gene. The length of the CDR3 is 14 residues. The V end lost 2 bases, the J end lost 1 base, and 8 bases lay between the germline ends. Germline V gene lookup returns CDR1 KGHSH and CDR2 LQKENI. DNA of the CDR3: TGTGCCAGCTCACCAAGGGTCGGGAACACTGAAGCTTTCTTT. Its protein is CASSPRVGNTEAFF.